This T cell receptor (beta chain) was identified during a study of blood T cell repertoires in COVID-19 (dated by TCRdb to about 2020). A note on the overall study: Samples from collaborators originated in the United States, Italy and Spain and spanned both the acute and convalescent phases of COVID-19. The material from the prospective study consisted of cDNA or gDNA derived from T cells, B-cell-depleted T cells, or PBMCs. Subjects who had been exposed to COVID-19, were actively infected with it, or had recovered from it provided the deeply sampled blood TCRbeta repertoires that made up the dataset. The repertoires were released in a freely available public database intended as a resource for research on the immune response to SARS-CoV-2. The samples were drawn from two sources: the first 160 participants of the ongoing ImmuneRACE study, and 1,254 subjects contributed by 6 global collaborators. A de-identified subject ID, COVID-19 status, age in years and sex were almost always included in the sample metadata. Where available, HLA class I and class II types were obtained from metadata supplied by the sample provider rather than from assay-based typing.

From the cysteine through the phenylalanine, the CDR3 covers 14 amino acids. Only CDR3 DNA is held: 42 bases, read in frame from base 1. Per the germline V gene, MGHRA is the CDR1 and YSYEKL is the CDR2. After removal of 5 bases from V and 3 bases from J, the junction retains 2 bases not matched to a gene. The paper's findings and limits, for the study overall: The amount of clinical and demographic metadata varied by source and participant and was provided uncurated.

The immunoSEQ Assay, a bias-controlled multiplex PCR, was used to amplify TCRbeta CDR3 regions from genomic DNA. The published analysis was carried out like this. Nucleated cell counts per sample were estimated from amplification of reference gene primers within the assay. To quantify the absolute abundance of each unique TCRbeta CDR3 rearrangement, sequence reads were collapsed and filtered. For each sample, productive Simpson clonality was calculated by taking the square root of Simpson's diversity index across productive rearrangements. Imported from immuneACCESS, the table was reduced by TCRdb to in-frame sequences with V and J called. These copies leave out some clones; in studies compared against another copy, an unresolved V gene accounts for under half, and the cause of the remainder is not known. V, J and clone size are taken as reported in that table, and D and trimming were inferred from the DNA itself. The sample table contains 200,000 to 250,000 clones; only one count was recorded for 83% of them. Of the sample, around 3.3% is held by the ten largest clones.

On this clone itself: There is no known antigen for this receptor. Base qualities are not at hand, and no much larger clone is one base apart.

Participants in the prospective study were aged about 18 to 95 years, lived in 24 United States geographic areas, and enrolled through a virtual design. Cohort assignment in the prospective study relied on participant-reported clinical history from a screening survey and a study questionnaire. Exposed participants had been in contact with someone with a PCR-confirmed or clinician-diagnosed COVID-19 case within 2 weeks of study entry. In the prospective study, whole blood, serum and a nasopharyngeal or oropharyngeal swab were collected from each participant by mobile phlebotomists. Over a roughly 2-month period, participants in the prospective study had the option of providing additional blood draws and questionnaires. Prospective study blood samples were shipped either frozen or at room temperature before DNA extraction.

The V and J segments used are TRBV4-1 and TRBJ2-2; TRBD2 matches 8 bases in the middle. The TCR comes from a woman aged 40 to 55 who had been exposed to COVID-19. The sample consisted of PBMCs or T cells enriched from blood (not recorded which). CDR3 loop: CASSFGGDTGELFF. In nucleotide form, the sequence is TGCGCCAGCAGCTTCGGGGGGGACACCGGGGAGCTGTTTTTT.